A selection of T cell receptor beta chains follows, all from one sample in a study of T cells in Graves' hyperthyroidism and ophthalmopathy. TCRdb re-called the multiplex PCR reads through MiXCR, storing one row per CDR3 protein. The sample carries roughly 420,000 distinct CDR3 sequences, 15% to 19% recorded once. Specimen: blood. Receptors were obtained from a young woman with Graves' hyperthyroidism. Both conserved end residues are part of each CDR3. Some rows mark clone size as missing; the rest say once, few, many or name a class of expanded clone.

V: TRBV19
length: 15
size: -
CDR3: CASSIVQGKGSPLHF

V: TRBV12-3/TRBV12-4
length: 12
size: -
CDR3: CASSFGGGELFF

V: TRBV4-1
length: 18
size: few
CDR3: CASSQVPTSGRAYNEQFF

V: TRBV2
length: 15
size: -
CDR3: CASRRGQGTTGELFF

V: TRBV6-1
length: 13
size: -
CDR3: CASRTGSGSPLHF

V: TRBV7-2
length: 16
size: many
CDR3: CASSLQGATTQETQYF

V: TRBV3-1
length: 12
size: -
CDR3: CAGSLLGQPQHF

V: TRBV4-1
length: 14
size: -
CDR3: CASSQDIPSEKLFF

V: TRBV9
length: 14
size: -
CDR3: CASSVVRDTGKLFF

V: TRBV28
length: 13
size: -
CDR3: CASSPAFQEKLFF

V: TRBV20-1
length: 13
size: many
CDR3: CSAIGGMNTEAFF

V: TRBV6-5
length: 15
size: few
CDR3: CASSYSEGAGDDYTF

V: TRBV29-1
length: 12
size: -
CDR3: CSVITGNTEAFF

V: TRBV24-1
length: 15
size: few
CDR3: CATSESGQGSEKLFF

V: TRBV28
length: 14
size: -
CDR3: CASSPTTGFYGYTF

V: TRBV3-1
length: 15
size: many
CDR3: CASSVPGQGAYGYTF

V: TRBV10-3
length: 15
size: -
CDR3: CAISELRGGVYEQYF

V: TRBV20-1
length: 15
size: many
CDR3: CSARDDREGFDEQYF

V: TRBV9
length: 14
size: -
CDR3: CASSVGQGGNIQYF

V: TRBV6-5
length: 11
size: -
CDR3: CASSYSGGLFF

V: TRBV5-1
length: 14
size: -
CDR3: CASSFDFSNSPLHF

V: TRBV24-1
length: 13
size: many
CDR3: CATGGAGDQPQHF

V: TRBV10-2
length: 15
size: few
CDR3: CASTQGQAYNSPLHF

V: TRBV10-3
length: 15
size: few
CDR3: CAISDVRGGDQPQHF

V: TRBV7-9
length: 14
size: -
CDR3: CASSPSGGGNTIYF

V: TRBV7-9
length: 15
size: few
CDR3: CASSHGQGQGQPQHF

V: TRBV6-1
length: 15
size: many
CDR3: CASSAHDRGTDGYTF

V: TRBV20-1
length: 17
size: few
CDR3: CSARGPGRLASYNEQFF

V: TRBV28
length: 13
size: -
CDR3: CASTSGRTYGYTF

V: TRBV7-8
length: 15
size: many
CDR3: CASSEAEQGTDTQYF

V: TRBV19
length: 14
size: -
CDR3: CASSLIGTQETQYF

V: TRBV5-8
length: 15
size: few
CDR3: CASSTDRGFQETQYF

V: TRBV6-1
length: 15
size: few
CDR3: CASSSPPSNSYEQYF

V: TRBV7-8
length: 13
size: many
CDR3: CASSLSSVAEAFF

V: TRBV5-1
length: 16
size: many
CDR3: CASSPGQGRGTGELFF

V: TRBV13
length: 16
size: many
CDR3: CASSHRTRDYTGELFF

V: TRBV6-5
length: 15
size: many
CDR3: CASSYSQTTNTEAFF

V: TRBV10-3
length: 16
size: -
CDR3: CAISESTGTPEGEQFF

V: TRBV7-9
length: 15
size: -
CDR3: CASSLQGTGTETQYF

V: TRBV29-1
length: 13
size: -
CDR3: CSVRQGIGQPQHF

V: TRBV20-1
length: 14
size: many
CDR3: CSAPGHTNRDTQYF

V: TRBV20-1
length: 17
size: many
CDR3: CTSRVLSRRPFHYEQYF

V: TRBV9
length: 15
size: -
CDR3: CASSVGTSGTDTQYF

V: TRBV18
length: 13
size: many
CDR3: CASSRVVLYEQYF

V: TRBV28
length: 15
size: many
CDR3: CASSWTSGSIRTQYF

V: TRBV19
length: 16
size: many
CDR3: CASGVGTLWSNQPQHF

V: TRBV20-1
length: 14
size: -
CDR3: CSAVHRGQGDIQYF